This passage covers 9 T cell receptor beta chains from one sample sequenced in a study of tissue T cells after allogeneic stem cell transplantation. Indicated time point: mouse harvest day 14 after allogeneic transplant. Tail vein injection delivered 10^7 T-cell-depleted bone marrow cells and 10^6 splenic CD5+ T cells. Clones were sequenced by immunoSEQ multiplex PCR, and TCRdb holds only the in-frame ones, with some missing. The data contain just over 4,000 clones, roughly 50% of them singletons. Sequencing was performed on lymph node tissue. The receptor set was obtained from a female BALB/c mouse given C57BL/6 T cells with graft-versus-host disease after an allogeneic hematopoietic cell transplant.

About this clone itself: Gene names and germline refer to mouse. This chain's CDR3 is CASSEERLGGLNQDTQYF. CDR3 DNA, as far as it was read: TGTGCCAGCAGTGAAGAGCGGCTGGGGGGACTTAACCAAGACACCCAGTAC. The chain has TRBV13-3 and TRBJ2-5; 8 positions agree with TRBD2. The DNA ends 1 residue before the CDR3 does, and the rest of the CDR3 is filled in from the germline J gene. Germline V gene sequence: CDR1 NNHDY, CDR2 SYVADS. J lost 0 bases, V lost 2 bases, and 11 bases had no gene match. CDR3 size: 18 residues. The whole variable domain, remainder taken from reference TRBV13-3 and TRBJ2-5, is EAAVTQSPRSKVAVTGGKVTLSCHQTNNHDYMYWYRQDTGHGLRLIHYSYVADSTEKGDIPDGYKASRPSQENFSLILELASLSQTAVYFCASSEERLGGLNQDTQYFGPGTRLLVL.

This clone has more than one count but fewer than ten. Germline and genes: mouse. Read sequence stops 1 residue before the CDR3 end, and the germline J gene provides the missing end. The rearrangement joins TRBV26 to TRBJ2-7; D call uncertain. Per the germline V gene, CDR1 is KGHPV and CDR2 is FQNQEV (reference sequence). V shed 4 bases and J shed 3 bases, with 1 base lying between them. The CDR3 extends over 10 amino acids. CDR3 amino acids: CASSRYEQYF. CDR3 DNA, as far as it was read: TGTGCCAGCAGTCGCTATGAACAGTAC.

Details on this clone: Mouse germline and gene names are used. The CDR3 DNA, read in part, is TGTGCCAGCAGTTCGGGACAGGGGGGAAATACGCTCTAT. It yields the protein CASSSGQGGNTLY. The whole CDR3 sequence is CASSSGQGGNTLYF. V and J are TRBV15 and TRBJ1-3; 10 nucleotides agree with TRBD1. Sequencing ends 1 residue short of the CDR3 end; the germline J gene provides the rest. Looked up from germline, CDR1 is SGHND and CDR2 is FRSKSL. V gave up 4 bases and J gave up 4 bases; unmatched junction bases: 1. The CDR3 sequence is 14 residues long.

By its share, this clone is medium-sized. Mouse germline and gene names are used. The sequenced CDR3 bases are TGTGCTAGCAGTGGGACAGGGGGACAGTAC. Protein: CASSGTGGQY. The complete CDR3 protein is CASSGTGGQYF. The chain is built from TRBV29 and TRBJ2-7; 11 bases map to TRBD1. The sequence runs out 1 residue before the end of the CDR3; the remainder is reconstructed from the germline J gene. J lost 9 bases, V lost 5 bases, and 0 bases had no gene match. Germline CDR1 is MSHET and CDR2 is SYDVDS. This CDR3 has 11 amino acids.

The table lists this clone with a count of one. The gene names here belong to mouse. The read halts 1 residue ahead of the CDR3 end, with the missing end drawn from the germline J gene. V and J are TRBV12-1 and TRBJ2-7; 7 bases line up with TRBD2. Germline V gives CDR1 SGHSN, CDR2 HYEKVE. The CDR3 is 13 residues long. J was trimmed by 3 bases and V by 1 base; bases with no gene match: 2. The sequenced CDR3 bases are TGTGCCAGCTCTCTAACTGGGGACTATGAACAGTAC. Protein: CASSLTGDYEQY. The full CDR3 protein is CASSLTGDYEQYF.

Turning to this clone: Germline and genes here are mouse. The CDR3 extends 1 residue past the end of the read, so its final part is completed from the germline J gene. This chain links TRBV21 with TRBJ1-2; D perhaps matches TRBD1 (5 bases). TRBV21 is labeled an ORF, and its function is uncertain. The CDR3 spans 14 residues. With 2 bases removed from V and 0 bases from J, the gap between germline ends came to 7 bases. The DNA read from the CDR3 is TGTGCTAGCAGTCAACGGACAACAAACTCCGACTACACC. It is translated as CASSQRTTNSDYT. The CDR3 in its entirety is CASSQRTTNSDYTF.

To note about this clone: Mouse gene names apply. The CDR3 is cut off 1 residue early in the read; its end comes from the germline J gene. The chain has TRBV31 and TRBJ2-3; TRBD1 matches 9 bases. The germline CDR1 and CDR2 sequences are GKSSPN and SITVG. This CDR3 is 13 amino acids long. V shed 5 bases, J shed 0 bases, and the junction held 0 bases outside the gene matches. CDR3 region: CAWGQGSAETLYF. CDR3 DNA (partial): TGTGCCTGGGGACAGGGGAGTGCAGAAACGCTGTAT.

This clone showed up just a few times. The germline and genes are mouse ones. The CDR3 reads CASSEDWGNYAEQFF. The sequenced CDR3 bases are TGTGCAAGCAGCGAGGACTGGGGAAACTATGCTGAGCAGTTC. This chain connects TRBV16 to TRBJ2-1; TRBD2 aligns across 9 bases. The read ends 1 residue early relative to the CDR3; the germline J gene fills the gap. Looked up from germline, CDR1 is SGHSA and CDR2 is FRNQAP. This CDR3 comprises 15 residues. The ends lost 5 bases at V and 1 base at J; junction bases unmatched: 3.

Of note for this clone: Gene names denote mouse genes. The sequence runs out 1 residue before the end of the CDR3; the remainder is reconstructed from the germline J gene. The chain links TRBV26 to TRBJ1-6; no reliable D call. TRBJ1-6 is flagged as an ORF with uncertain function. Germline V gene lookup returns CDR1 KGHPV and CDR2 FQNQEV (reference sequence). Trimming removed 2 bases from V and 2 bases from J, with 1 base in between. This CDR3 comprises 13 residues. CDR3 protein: CASSLTYNSPLYF. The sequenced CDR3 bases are TGTGCCAGCAGTCTGACCTATAATTCGCCCCTCTAC.